Listed below are T cell receptor beta chains from one sample, sequenced in a study of siplizumab effects on memory and regulatory T cells. Method: immunoSEQ multiplex PCR; TCRdb's copy keeps in-frame clones and lacks some. The data contain some 88,000 clones, about 87% of them singletons. Sample: CD4+ T cells sorted from blood. The receptors come from a human donor in good health. The CDR3 runs from the conserved cysteine through the conserved F or W. The D gene is left open where the match is weak. Clone size is not always given. Where it is, it says once, few, many or a class for expanded clones.

size	V	length	D	J	CDR3	DNA
-	TRBV28	12	-	TRBJ1-2	CASSYRTGRDTF	TGTGCCAGCAGTTACAGGACGGGCCGGGACACCTTC
-	TRBV9	15	-	TRBJ2-5	CASTWGPGAEETQYF	TGTGCCAGCACCTGGGGGCCAGGTGCCGAAGAGACCCAGTACTTC
-	TRBV19	16	TRBD1	TRBJ1-5	CASRDGTGRSNQPQHF	TGTGCCAGTAGAGATGGGACAGGGAGGAGCAATCAGCCCCAGCATTTT
-	TRBV21-1	20	-	TRBJ2-3	CASSRGGRPIIAGVNDTQYF	TGTGCCAGCAGCAGAGGCGGGAGACCCATAATAGCGGGAGTAAACGATACGCAGTATTTT
once	TRBV19	15	TRBD1	TRBJ2-4	CASSIQGEAKNIQYF	TGTGCCAGTAGTATACAGGGGGAAGCCAAAAACATTCAGTACTTC
few	TRBV30	13	-	TRBJ1-2	CAWSSTGRSGYTF	TGTGCCTGGAGCTCTACGGGGCGTTCGGGCTACACCTTC
-	TRBV18	14	-	TRBJ2-5	CASSPRGYQETQYF	TGTGCCAGCTCACCACGCGGCTACCAAGAGACCCAGTACTTC
-	TRBV15	16	TRBD2	TRBJ2-1	CATSRDLGTIYNEQFF	TGTGCCACCAGCAGAGATCTTGGGACTATCTACAATGAGCAGTTCTTC
-	TRBV5-1	15	TRBD1	TRBJ2-7	CASSNDRVYSHEQYF	TGCGCCAGCAGCAACGACAGGGTTTATAGCCACGAGCAGTACTTC
few	TRBV7-2	15	TRBD2	TRBJ2-1	CASSSLAGGYNEQFF	TGTGCCAGCAGCTCCCTGGCGGGAGGGTACAATGAGCAGTTCTTC
-	TRBV4-2	13	-	TRBJ1-1	CASSRTGNTEAFF	TGTGCCAGCAGCAGGACGGGGAACACTGAAGCTTTCTTT
-	TRBV7-2	16	TRBD2	TRBJ2-1	CASSFGGGRANNEQFF	TGTGCCAGCAGTTTCGGGGGCGGGAGGGCCAACAATGAGCAGTTCTTC
-	TRBV7-6	13	-	TRBJ1-5	CASSSDAAQPQHF	TGTGCCAGCAGCTCGGACGCTGCTCAGCCCCAGCATTTT
-	TRBV29-1	14	-	TRBJ2-2	CSAVGQSSTGELFF	TGCAGCGCGGTAGGGCAGTCGTCAACCGGGGAGCTGTTTTTT
-	TRBV5-1	16	TRBD2	TRBJ2-3	CASYQTSGNPTDTQYF	TGCGCCAGCTACCAGACTAGCGGGAACCCCACAGATACGCAGTATTTT
-	TRBV7-9	15	-	TRBJ2-6	CASSFVGPGANVLTF	TGTGCTAGCAGTTTCGTAGGGCCCGGGGCCAACGTCCTGACTTTC
-	TRBV10-3	15	TRBD1	TRBJ2-3	CAINRGQGATDTQYF	TGTGCCATCAACAGAGGACAGGGGGCAACAGATACGCAGTATTTT
-	TRBV7-8	14	-	TRBJ1-4	CASSLGATNEKLFF	TGTGCCAGCAGCTTGGGAGCAACTAATGAAAAACTGTTTTTT
-	TRBV10-3	15	TRBD2	TRBJ2-7	CAIQERTSGRGEQYF	TGTGCCATCCAAGAACGGACTAGCGGGAGAGGCGAGCAGTACTTC
-	TRBV4-1	14	TRBD2	TRBJ2-1	CASSQGLAPNEQFF	TGCGCCAGCAGCCAGGGACTAGCGCCTAATGAGCAGTTCTTC
-	TRBV6-6	14	-	TRBJ1-1	CASSSSGAQTEAFF	TGTGCCAGCAGTTCGTCGGGGGCACAGACTGAAGCTTTCTTT
-	TRBV4-1	15	TRBD1	TRBJ2-7	CASTTHQGEDYEQYF	TGCGCCAGCACCACACACCAGGGGGAAGACTACGAGCAGTACTTC
-	TRBV28	14	TRBD1	TRBJ2-3	CASSLGDRSDTQYF	TGTGCCAGCAGTTTAGGGGACAGGTCAGATACGCAGTATTTT
-	TRBV5-5	14	TRBD1	TRBJ2-7	CASSWGQGAYEQYF	TGTGCCAGCAGCTGGGGACAGGGGGCGTACGAGCAGTACTTC
-	TRBV11-3	12	-	TRBJ2-2	CASSPGPGELFF	TGTGCCAGCAGCCCTGGCCCCGGGGAGCTGTTTTTT
-	TRBV6-5	14	TRBD1	TRBJ2-7	CASSWDGQAYEQYF	TGTGCCAGCAGTTGGGATGGACAGGCTTACGAGCAGTACTTC
-	TRBV28	12	-	TRBJ1-6	CASSSLGSPLHF	TGTGCCAGCAGTTCCCTTGGTTCACCCCTCCACTTT
-	TRBV11-3	12	-	TRBJ2-7	CASSLRWYEQYF	TGTGCCAGCAGCTTGAGGTGGTACGAGCAGTACTTC
-	TRBV6-4	15	TRBD1	TRBJ1-4	CASRPTGTPNEKLFF	TGTGCCAGCAGACCGACAGGGACCCCTAATGAAAAACTGTTTTTT
once	TRBV5-4	13	-	TRBJ2-3	CATRERSTDTQYF	TGTGCCACCCGGGAGAGAAGCACAGATACGCAGTATTTT
-	TRBV7-2	15	-	TRBJ2-3	CASSLEQARTDTQYF	TGTGCCAGCAGCTTAGAGCAGGCCCGCACAGATACGCAGTATTTT
-	TRBV19	13	-	TRBJ2-3	CASSDREVDTQYF	TGTGCCAGTAGTGACAGGGAGGTGGATACGCAGTATTTT
-	TRBV18	15	-	TRBJ2-3	CASSPPGAGTDTQYF	TGTGCCAGCTCACCACCCGGGGCGGGCACAGATACGCAGTATTTT
-	TRBV7-7	15	TRBD2	TRBJ2-3	CASSAGTSGTDTQYF	TGTGCTAGCAGCGCCGGGACTAGCGGAACAGATACGCAGTATTTT
once	TRBV6-1	14	-	TRBJ1-2	CASSEAKNRASYTF	TGTGCCAGCAGTGAAGCTAAGAACAGGGCTAGCTACACCTTC
-	TRBV7-2	14	-	TRBJ2-7	CASSPRLDSYEQYF	TGTGCCAGCAGCCCGCGGCTAGACTCCTACGAGCAGTACTTC
once	TRBV19	14	-	TRBJ2-7	CASSRRGGNYEQYF	TGTGCCAGTAGTCGTAGGGGGGGCAACTACGAGCAGTACTTC
-	TRBV5-4	13	-	TRBJ1-2	CATGLGGTYGYTF	TGTGCCACAGGGTTGGGGGGGACCTATGGCTACACCTTC
-	TRBV4-2	15	TRBD2	TRBJ2-5	CASSQATSGQETQYF	TGTGCCAGCAGCCAGGCTACTAGCGGCCAAGAGACCCAGTACTTC
once	TRBV7-8	15	-	TRBJ2-1	CASSFGTNSYNEQFF	TGTGCCAGCAGCTTCGGGACAAACTCCTACAATGAGCAGTTCTTC
-	TRBV4-1	15	-	TRBJ1-2	CASSQDSAGDYGYTF	TGCGCCAGCAGCCAAGATTCAGCAGGGGACTATGGCTACACCTTC
-	TRBV2	12	-	TRBJ2-3	CASSTDMGTQYF	TGTGCCAGCAGTACGGACATGGGTACGCAGTATTTT
-	TRBV29-1	13	-	TRBJ1-1	CSVAVGLNTEAFF	TGCAGCGTGGCCGTGGGGCTGAACACTGAAGCTTTCTTT
-	TRBV18	15	-	TRBJ2-1	CASSLRIGSYNEQFF	TGTGCCAGCTCACTAAGGATCGGCTCCTACAATGAGCAGTTCTTC
-	TRBV4-2	21	TRBD2	TRBJ2-1	CASSQEFLSGLAGKSYNEQFF	TGTGCCAGCAGCCAAGAATTTTTATCCGGACTAGCGGGAAAGTCCTACAATGAGCAGTTCTTC
-	TRBV11-2	12	-	TRBJ1-1	CASSPVFPGAFF	TGTGCCAGCAGCCCAGTCTTCCCGGGAGCTTTCTTT
-	TRBV5-4	15	-	TRBJ2-1	CASSLGGETYNEQFF	TGTGCCAGCAGCTTGGGGGGGGAGACCTACAATGAGCAGTTCTTC
-	TRBV5-8	17	TRBD1	TRBJ2-5	CASRKRFNRGSLGTQYF	TGTGCCAGCAGAAAAAGGTTCAACAGGGGGAGCCTGGGGACCCAGTACTTC
-	TRBV7-6	16	TRBD2	TRBJ2-1	CASSLGGRLSYNEQFF	TGTGCCAGCAGCTTGGGAGGGAGGTTATCCTACAATGAGCAGTTCTTC
once	TRBV7-8	16	-	TRBJ1-1	CASSLRRGRGNTEAFF	TGTGCCAGCAGCTTAAGGAGGGGCAGGGGAAACACTGAAGCTTTCTTT
few	TRBV7-7	15	-	TRBJ2-1	CASSPTKGNYNEQFF	TGTGCTAGCAGCCCGACGAAGGGGAACTACAATGAGCAGTTCTTC
-	TRBV9	17	TRBD2	TRBJ2-2	CASSEGELAGGIGELFF	TGTGCCAGCAGCGAGGGAGAACTAGCGGGAGGAATCGGGGAGCTGTTTTTT
-	TRBV6-6	14	-	TRBJ2-5	CASRKSGTQETQYF	TGTGCCAGCAGGAAATCAGGGACCCAGGAGACCCAGTACTTC
-	TRBV5-6	14	-	TRBJ2-5	CASSFLDSQETQYF	TGTGCCAGCAGCTTCCTAGACAGTCAAGAGACCCAGTACTTC
-	TRBV7-3	12	-	TRBJ2-1	CASSLGYSEQFF	TGTGCCAGCAGCCTGGGGTATAGTGAGCAGTTCTTC
-	TRBV5-6	13	TRBD1	TRBJ1-2	CASSTAGGHGYTF	TGTGCCAGCAGCACCGCAGGGGGGCATGGCTACACCTTC
-	TRBV29-1	11	-	TRBJ2-3	CSVETGDTQYF	TGCAGCGTTGAAACAGGGGATACGCAGTATTTT
-	TRBV5-4	15	-	TRBJ1-6	CASSLEGGNNSPLHF	TGTGCCAGCAGCTTGGAAGGAGGGAACAATTCACCCCTCCACTTT
-	TRBV30	15	-	TRBJ1-1	CAWSVEGRMNTEAFF	TGTGCCTGGAGTGTAGAAGGACGGATGAACACTGAAGCTTTCTTT
-	TRBV7-3	17	-	TRBJ1-1	CASSRHDRQEGVTEAFF	TGTGCCAGCAGCCGGCACGACCGTCAAGAGGGTGTTACTGAAGCTTTCTTT